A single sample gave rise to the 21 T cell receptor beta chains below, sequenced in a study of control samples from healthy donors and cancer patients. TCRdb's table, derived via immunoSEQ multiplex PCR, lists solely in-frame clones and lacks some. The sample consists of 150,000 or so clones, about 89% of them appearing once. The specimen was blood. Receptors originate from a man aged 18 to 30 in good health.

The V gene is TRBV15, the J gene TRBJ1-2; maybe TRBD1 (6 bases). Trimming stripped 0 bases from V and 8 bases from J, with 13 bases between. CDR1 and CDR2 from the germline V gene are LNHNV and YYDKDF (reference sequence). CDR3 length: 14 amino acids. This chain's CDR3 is CATSREVRGQGYTF. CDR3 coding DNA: TGTGCCACCAGCAGAGAGGTCAGGGGTCAGGGCTACACCTTC.

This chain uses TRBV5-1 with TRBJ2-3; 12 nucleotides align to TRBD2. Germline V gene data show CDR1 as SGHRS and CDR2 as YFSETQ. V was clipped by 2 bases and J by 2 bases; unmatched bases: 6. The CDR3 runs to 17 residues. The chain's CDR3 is CASSFTSGGSNTDTQYF. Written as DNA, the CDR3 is TGCGCCAGCAGCTTCACTAGCGGGGGGTCCAACACAGATACGCAGTATTTT.

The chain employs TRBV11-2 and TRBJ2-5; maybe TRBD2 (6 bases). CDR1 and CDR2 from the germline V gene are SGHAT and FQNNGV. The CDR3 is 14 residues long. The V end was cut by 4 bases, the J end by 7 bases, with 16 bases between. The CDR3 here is CASSSGTDASTQYF. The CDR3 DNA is TGTGCCAGCAGCTCAGGGACTGATGCGTCGACCCAGTACTTC.

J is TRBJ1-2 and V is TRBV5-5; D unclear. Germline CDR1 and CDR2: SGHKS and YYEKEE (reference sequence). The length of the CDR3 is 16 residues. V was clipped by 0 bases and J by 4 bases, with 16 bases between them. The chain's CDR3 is CASSLDSTWYFYGYTF. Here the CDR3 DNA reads TGTGCCAGCAGCTTGGACAGTACTTGGTACTTCTATGGCTACACCTTC. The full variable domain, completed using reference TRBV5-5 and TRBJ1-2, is DAGVTQSPTHLIKTRGQQVTLRCSPISGHKSVSWYQQVLGQGPQFIFQYYEKEERGRGNFPDRFSARQFPNYSSELNVNALLLGDSALYLCASSLDSTWYFYGYTFGSGTRLTVV.

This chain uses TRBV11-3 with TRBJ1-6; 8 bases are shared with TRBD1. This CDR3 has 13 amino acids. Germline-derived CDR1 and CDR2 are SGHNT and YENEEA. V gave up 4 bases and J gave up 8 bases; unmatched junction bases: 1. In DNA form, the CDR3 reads TGTGCCAGCAGCTCGGACAGGGATTCACCCCTCCACTTT. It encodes CASSSDRDSPLHF. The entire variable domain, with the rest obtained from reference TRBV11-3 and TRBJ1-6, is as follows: EAGVVQSPRYKIIEKKQPVAFWCNPISGHNTLYWYLQNLGQGPELLIRYENEEAVDDSQLPKDRFSAERLKGVDSTLKIQPAELGDSAVYLCASSSDRDSPLHFGNGTRLTVT.

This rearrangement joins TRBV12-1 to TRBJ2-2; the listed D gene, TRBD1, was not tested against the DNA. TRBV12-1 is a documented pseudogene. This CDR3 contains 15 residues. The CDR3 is CASSFGQRYTGELFF. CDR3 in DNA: TGTGCCAGCAGCTTTGGACAGAGATACACCGGGGAGCTGTTTTTT.

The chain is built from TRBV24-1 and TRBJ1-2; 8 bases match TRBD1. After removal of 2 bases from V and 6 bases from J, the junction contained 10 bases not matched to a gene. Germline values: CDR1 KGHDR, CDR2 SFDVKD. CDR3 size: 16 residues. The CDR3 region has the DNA TGTGCCACCAGTGATTCACAGGGGGGTTTCGGGGATGGCTACACCTTC. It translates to CATSDSQGGFGDGYTF.

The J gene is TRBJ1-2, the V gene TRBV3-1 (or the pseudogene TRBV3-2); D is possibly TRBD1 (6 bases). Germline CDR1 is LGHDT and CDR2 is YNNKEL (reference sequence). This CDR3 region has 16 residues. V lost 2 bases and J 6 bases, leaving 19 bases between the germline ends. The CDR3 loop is CASSQTDSSAFDGYTF. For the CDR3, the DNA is TGTGCCAGCAGCCAAACGGACAGCTCGGCTTTCGATGGCTACACCTTC.

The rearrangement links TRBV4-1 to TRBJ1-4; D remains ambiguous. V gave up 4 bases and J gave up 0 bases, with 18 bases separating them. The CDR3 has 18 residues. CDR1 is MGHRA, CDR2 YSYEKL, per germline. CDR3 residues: CASSPSGQAGATNEKLFF. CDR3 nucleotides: TGCGCCAGCAGCCCATCGGGCCAGGCGGGCGCAACTAATGAAAAACTGTTTTTT.

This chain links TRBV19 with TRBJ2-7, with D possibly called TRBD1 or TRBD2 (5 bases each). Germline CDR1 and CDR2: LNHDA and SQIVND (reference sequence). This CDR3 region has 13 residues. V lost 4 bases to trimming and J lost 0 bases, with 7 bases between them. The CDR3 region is CASSTGTSYEQYF. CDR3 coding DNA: TGTGCCAGTAGTACGGGGACCTCCTACGAGCAGTACTTC.

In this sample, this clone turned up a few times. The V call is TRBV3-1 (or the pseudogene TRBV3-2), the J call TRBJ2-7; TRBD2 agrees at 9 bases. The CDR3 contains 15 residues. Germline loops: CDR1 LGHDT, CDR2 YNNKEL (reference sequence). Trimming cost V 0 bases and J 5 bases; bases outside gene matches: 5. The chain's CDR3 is CASSQDTRLADEQYF. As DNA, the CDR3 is TGTGCCAGCAGCCAAGATACGCGACTAGCGGACGAGCAGTACTTC.

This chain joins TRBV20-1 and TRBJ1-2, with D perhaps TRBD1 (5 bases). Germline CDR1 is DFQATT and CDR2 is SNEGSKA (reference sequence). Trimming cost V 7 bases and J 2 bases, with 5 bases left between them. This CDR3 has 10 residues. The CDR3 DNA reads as TGCAGTGGACAGAACTATGGCTACACCTTC. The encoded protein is CSGQNYGYTF.

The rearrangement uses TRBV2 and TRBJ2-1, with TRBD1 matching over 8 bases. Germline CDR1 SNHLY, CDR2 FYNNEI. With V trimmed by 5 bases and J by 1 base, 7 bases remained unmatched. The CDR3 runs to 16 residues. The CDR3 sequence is CASSNIQGASYNEQFF. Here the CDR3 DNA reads TGTGCCAGCAGTAATATCCAGGGGGCTTCCTACAATGAGCAGTTCTTC.

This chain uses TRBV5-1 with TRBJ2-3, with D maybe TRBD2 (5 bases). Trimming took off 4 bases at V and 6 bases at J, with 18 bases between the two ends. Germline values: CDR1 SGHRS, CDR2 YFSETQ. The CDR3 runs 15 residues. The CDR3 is CASSGQSPPGDTQYF. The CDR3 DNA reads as TGCGCCAGCAGCGGGCAGTCACCCCCGGGGGATACGCAGTATTTT.

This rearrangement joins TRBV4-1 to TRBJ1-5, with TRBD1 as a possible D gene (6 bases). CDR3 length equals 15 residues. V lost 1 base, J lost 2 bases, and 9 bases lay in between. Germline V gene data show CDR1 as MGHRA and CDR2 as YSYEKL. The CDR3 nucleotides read TGCGCCAGCAGCCAAGGATCAGGGGGCAATCAGCCCCAGCATTTT. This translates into CASSQGSGGNQPQHF.

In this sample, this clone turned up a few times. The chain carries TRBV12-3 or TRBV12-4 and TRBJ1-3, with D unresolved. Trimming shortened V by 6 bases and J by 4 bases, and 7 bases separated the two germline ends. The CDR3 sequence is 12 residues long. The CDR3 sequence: CASRAQGNTIYF. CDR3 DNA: TGTGCCAGCAGGGCCCAAGGAAACACCATATATTTT.

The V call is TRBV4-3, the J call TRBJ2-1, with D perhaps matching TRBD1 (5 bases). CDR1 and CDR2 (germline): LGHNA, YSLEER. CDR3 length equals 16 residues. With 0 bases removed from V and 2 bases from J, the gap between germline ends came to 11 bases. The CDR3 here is CASSQDAGQAYNEQFF. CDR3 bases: TGCGCCAGCAGCCAAGACGCAGGACAAGCCTACAATGAGCAGTTCTTC.

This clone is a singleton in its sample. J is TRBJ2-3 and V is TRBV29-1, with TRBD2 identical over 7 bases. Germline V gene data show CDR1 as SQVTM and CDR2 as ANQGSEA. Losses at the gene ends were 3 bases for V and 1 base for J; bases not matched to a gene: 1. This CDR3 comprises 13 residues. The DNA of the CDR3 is TGCAGCGTTGACAGCGGGGGCACAGATACGCAGTATTTT. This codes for CSVDSGGTDTQYF.

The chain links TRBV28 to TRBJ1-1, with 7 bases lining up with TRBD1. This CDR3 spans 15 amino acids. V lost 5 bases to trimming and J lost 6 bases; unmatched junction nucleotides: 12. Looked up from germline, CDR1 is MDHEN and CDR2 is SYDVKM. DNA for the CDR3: TGTGCCAGCAGTAACTCACAGGGGAAGGTCGCTGAAGCTTTCTTT. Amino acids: CASSNSQGKVAEAFF.

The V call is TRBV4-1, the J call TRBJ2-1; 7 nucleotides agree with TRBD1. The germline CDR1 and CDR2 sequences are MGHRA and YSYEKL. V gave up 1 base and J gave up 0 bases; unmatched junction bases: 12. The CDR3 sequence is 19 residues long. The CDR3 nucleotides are TGCGCCAGCAGCCAAGTAAAGGGGGCCCTTTCTCGCTCCTACAATGAGCAGTTCTTC. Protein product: CASSQVKGALSRSYNEQFF.

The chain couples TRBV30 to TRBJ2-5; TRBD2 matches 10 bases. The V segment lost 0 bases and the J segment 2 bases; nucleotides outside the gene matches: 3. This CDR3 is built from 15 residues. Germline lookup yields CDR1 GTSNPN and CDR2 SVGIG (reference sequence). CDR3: CAWSVQAGGQETQYF. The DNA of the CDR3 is TGTGCCTGGAGTGTACAAGCGGGGGGGCAAGAGACCCAGTACTTC.